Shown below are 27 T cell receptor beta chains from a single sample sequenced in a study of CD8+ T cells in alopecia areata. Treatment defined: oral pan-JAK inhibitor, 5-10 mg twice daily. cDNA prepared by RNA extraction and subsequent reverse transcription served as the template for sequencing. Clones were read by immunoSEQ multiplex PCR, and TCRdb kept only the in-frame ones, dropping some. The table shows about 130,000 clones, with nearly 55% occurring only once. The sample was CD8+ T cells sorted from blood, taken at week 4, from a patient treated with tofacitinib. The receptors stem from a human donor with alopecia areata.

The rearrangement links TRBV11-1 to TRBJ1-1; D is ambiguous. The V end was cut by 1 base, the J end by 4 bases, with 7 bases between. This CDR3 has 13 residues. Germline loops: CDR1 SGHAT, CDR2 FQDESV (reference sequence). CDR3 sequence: CASSLVGRTEAFF. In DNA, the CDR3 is TGTGCCAGCAGCTTAGTCGGGCGCACTGAAGCTTTCTTT.

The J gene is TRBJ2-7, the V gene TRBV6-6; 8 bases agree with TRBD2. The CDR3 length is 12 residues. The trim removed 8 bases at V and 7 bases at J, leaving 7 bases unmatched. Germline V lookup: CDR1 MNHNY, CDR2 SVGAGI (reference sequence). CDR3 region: CASSPGGWEQYF. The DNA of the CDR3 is TGTGCCAGCTCCCCGGGGGGGTGGGAGCAGTACTTC.

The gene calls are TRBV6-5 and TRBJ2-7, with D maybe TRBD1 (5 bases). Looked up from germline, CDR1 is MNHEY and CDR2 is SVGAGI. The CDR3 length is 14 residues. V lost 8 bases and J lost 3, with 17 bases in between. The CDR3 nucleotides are TGTGCCAGCTCCCAACAGGCGTGGGACTACGAGCAGTACTTC. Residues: CASSQQAWDYEQYF.

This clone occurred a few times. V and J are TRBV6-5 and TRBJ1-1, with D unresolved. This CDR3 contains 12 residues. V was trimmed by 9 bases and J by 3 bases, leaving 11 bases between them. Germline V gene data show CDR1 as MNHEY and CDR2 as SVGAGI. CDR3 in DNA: TGTGCCAGTGGTGTACCGGACACTGAAGCTTTCTTT. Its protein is CASGVPDTEAFF.

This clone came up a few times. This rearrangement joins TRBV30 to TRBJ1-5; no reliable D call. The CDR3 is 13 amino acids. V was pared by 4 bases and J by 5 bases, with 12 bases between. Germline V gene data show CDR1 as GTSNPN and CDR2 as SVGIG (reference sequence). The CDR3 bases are TGTGCCTGGACCGAGCTCGCCGATCAGCCCCAGCATTTT. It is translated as CAWTELADQPQHF.

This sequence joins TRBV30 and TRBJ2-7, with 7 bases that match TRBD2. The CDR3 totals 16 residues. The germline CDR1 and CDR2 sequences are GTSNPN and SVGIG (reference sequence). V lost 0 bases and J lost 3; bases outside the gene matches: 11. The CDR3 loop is CAWSVLQSQRDYEQYF. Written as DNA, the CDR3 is TGTGCCTGGAGTGTACTTCAGTCCCAGCGGGACTACGAGCAGTACTTC.

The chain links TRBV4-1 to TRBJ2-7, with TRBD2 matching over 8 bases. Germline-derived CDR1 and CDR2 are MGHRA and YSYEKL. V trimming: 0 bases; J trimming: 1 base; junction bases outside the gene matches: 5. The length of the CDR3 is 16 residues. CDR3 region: CASSQEWRGASYEQYF. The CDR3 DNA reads TGCGCCAGCAGCCAAGAGTGGCGGGGGGCATCCTACGAGCAGTACTTC.

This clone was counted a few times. The CDR3 coding sequence is TGTGCTAGTGGTTTGGTACTAGGGGTTTCCACCTACGAGCAGTACTTC. It is translated as CASGLVLGVSTYEQYF. V is TRBV12-5 and J is TRBJ2-7; the D gene could be TRBD1 or TRBD2 (5 bases each). Germline V gene data show CDR1 as LGHNT and CDR2 as FRNRAP. The CDR3 is 16 residues long. Trimming took 0 bases from V and 2 from J, leaving 14 bases between them.

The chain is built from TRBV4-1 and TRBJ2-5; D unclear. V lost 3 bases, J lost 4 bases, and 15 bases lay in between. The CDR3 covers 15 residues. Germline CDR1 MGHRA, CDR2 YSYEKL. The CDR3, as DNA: TGCGCCAGCAGCCATCCCATAAGCCCCCTAGAGACCCAGTACTTC. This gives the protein CASSHPISPLETQYF.

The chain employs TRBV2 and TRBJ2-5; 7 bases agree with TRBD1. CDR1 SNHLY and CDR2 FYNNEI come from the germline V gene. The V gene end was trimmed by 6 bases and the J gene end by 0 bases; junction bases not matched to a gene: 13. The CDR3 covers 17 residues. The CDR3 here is CASSHDVGQKYQETQYF. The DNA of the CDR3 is TGTGCCAGCAGCCACGACGTGGGACAGAAGTACCAAGAGACCCAGTACTTC.

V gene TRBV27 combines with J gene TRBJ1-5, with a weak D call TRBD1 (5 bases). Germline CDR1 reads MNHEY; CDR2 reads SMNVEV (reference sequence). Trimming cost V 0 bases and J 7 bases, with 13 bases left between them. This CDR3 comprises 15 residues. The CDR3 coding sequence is TGTGCCAGCAGTTTATCGAAGGAGGGGTGGCAGCCCCAGCATTTT. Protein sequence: CASSLSKEGWQPQHF.

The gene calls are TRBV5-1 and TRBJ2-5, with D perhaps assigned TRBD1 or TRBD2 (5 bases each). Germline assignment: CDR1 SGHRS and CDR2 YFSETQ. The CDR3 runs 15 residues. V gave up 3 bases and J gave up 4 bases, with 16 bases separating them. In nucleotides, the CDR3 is TGCGCCAGCAGCTCACACCTGCCGGGACGAGAGACCCAGTACTTC. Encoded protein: CASSSHLPGRETQYF.

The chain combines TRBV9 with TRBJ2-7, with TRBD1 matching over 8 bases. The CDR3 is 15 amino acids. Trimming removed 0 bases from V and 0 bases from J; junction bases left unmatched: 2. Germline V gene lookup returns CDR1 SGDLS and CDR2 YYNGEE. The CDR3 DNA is TGTGCCAGCAGCGTAGAAGGGACAGGCTCCTACGAGCAGTACTTC. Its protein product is CASSVEGTGSYEQYF.

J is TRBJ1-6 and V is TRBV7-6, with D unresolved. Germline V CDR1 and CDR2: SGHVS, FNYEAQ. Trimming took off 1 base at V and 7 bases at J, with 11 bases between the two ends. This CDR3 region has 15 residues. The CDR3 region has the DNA TGTGCCAGCAGCTTAGGTGGGATGGGGAATTCACCCCTCCACTTT. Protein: CASSLGGMGNSPLHF. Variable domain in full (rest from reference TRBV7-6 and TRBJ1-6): GAGVSQSPRYKVTKRGQDVALRCDPISGHVSLYWYRQALGQGPEFLTYFNYEAQQDKSGLPNDRFSAERPEGSISTLTIQRTEQRDSAMYRCASSLGGMGNSPLHFGNGTRLTVT.

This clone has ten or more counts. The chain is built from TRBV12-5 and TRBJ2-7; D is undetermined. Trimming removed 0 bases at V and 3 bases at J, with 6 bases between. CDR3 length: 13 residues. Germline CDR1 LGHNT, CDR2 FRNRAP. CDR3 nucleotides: TGTGCTAGTGGTTTGGTACGGAGCTACGAGCAGTACTTC. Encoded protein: CASGLVRSYEQYF.

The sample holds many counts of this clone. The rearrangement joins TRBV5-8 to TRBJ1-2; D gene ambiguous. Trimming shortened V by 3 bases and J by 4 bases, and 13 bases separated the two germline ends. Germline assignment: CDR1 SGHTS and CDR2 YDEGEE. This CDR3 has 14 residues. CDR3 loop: CASSSIEHPYGYTF. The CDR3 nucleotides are TGTGCCAGCAGCTCCATAGAACACCCCTATGGCTACACCTTC.

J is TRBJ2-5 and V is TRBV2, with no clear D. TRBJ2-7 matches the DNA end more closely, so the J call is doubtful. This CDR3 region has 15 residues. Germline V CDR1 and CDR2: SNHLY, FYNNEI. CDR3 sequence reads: CASSEGGGSSYEQYF. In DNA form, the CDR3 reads TGTGCCAGCAGTGAAGGCGGCGGTAGCTCCTACGAGCAGTACTTC.

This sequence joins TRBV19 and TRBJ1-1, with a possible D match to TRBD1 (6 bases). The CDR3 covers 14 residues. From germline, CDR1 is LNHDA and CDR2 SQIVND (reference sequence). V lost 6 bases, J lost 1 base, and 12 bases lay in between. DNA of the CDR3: TGTGCCAGTAGGAAGAGACAGGCGAACACTGAAGCTTTCTTT. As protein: CASRKRQANTEAFF.

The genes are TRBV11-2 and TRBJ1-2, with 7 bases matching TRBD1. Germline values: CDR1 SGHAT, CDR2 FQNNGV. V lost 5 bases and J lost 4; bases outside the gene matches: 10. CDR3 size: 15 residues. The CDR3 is CASSQGGRGLYGYTF. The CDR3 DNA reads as TGTGCCAGCAGCCAGGGGGGCAGGGGCCTCTATGGCTACACCTTC.

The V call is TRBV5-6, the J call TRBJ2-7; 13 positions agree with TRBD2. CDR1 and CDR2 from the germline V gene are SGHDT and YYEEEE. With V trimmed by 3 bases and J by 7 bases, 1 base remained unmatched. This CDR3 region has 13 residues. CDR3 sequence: CASSWGLAGEQYF. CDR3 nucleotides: TGTGCCAGCAGCTGGGGACTAGCGGGAGAGCAGTACTTC.

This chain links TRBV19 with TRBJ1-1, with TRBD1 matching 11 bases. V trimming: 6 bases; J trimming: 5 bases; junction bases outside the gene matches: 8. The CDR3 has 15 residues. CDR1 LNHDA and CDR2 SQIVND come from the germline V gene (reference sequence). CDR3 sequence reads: CASSNPDRGRTEAFF. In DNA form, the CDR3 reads TGTGCCAGTAGCAACCCGGACAGGGGGCGAACTGAAGCTTTCTTT.

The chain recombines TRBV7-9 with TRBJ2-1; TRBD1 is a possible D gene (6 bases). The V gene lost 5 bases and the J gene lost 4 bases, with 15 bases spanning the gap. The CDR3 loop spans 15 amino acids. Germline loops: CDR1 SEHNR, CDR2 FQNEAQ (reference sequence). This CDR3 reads CASSPPPTGYNEQFF. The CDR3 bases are TGTGCCAGCAGCCCCCCTCCGACAGGTTACAATGAGCAGTTCTTC.

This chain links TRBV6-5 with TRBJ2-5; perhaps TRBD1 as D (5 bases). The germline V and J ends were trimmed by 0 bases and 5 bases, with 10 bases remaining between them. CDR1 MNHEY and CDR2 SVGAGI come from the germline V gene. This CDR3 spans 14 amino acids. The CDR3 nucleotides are TGTGCCAGCAGTTACTCGGGGCCGCCGGAGACCCAGTACTTC. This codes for CASSYSGPPETQYF.

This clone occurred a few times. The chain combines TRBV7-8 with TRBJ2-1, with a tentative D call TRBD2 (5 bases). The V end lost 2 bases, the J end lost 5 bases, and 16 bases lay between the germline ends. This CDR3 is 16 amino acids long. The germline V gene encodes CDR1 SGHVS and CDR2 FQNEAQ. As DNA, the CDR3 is TGTGCCAGCAGCTTAATTCTAGCCAGCCTCAACAATGAGCAGTTCTTC. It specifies CASSLILASLNNEQFF.

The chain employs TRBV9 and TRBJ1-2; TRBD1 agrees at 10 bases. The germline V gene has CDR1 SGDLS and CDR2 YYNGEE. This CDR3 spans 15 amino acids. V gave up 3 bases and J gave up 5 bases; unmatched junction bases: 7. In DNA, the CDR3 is TGTGCCAGCAGCGGAAACCGGGACAGGGGATATGGCTACACCTTC. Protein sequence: CASSGNRDRGYGYTF. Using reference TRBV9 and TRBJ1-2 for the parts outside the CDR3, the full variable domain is DSGVTQTPKHLITATGQRVTLRCSPRSGDLSVYWYQQSLDQGLQFLIQYYNGEERAKGNILERFSAQQFPDLHSELNLSSLELGDSALYFCASSGNRDRGYGYTFGSGTRLTVV.

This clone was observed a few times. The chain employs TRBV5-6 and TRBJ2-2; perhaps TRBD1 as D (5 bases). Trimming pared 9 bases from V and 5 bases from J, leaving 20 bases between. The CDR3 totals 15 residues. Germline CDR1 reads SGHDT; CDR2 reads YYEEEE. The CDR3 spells CAISPKGKGTGELFF. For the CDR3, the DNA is TGTGCCATATCCCCGAAGGGAAAGGGGACCGGGGAGCTGTTTTTT.

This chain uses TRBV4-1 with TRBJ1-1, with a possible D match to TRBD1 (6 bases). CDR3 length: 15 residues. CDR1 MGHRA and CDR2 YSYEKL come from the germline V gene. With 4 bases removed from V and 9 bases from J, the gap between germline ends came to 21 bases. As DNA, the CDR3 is TGCGCCAGCAGCCCACGGAGCGGGACAAGCGATCAAGCTTTCTTT. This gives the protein CASSPRSGTSDQAFF.